Below are 27 T cell receptor delta chains sequenced from a single sample in a study of gamma-delta T cells after stem cell transplantation. TCRdb called clones anew from the RT-PCR reads with CATT. The sample lists a few thousand delta-chain clones; roughly 21% were seen once. The sequenced material came from gamma-delta T cells. All receptors derive from a human donor. It is not recorded whose cells these are; they may come from a transplant donor.

This clone counts as medium-sized. The chain carries TRDV2 and TRDJ1, with 9 bases that match TRDD3. The junction had 15 bases not matched to a gene; V was cut back by 0 bases and J by 5 bases. The CDR3 loop spans 18 amino acids. Germline V lookup: CDR1 GEAIGNYY, CDR2 EKD. CDR3 loop: CACDTVTVRGYARDKLIF. The CDR3 nucleotides are TGTGCCTGTGACACCGTAACAGTTAGGGGATACGCTCGAGATAAACTCATCTTT.

By share of the sample, this clone is medium-sized. This chain connects TRDV2 to TRDJ1, with 8 nucleotides matching TRDD2. Germline V CDR1 and CDR2: GEAIGNYY, EKD. V lost 4 bases, J lost 8 bases, and 11 bases stayed unmatched. The CDR3 length is 14 residues. The CDR3 coding sequence is TGTGCCTGTGAACGCCTTCCTAGGGACGAGAAACTCATCTTT. This translates into CACERLPRDEKLIF.

This clone appeared a few times. It is likely a read error: a sequence one base away is far more abundant. V and J are TRDV2 and TRDJ1; D remains unclear. Germline V CDR1 and CDR2: GEAIGNYY, EKD. This CDR3 has 17 amino acids. The CDR3 region is CACDTVARFRDTDKFIF. The CDR3 DNA reads TGTGCCTGTGACACGGTCGCAAGGTTTCGAGACACCGATAAATTCATCTTT.

This clone is medium-sized by share. The V and J genes are TRDV2 and TRDJ3; TRDD3 agrees at 10 bases. Germline loops: CDR1 GEAIGNYY, CDR2 EKD. This CDR3 region has 21 residues. Losses at the gene ends were 1 base for V and 1 base for J; bases not matched to a gene: 12. CDR3 DNA: TGTGCCTGTGACACGGCGATTCTTGGGGGATACAGGTCCTGGGACACCCGACAGATGTTTTTC. Residues: CACDTAILGGYRSWDTRQMFF.

By sample share, this clone is medium-sized (0.01 to 0.1%). This rearrangement joins TRDV2 to TRDJ1; 10 nucleotides agree with TRDD3. The V gene's germline CDR1 is GEAIGNYY and CDR2 EKD. Unmatched junction bases numbered 5, after V lost 3 bases and J lost 5 bases. CDR3 size: 14 residues. This chain's CDR3 is CACDRLGDKDKLIF. CDR3 sequence (DNA): TGTGCCTGTGACCGGCTGGGGGATAAGGATAAACTCATCTTT.

This clone counts as medium-sized. This chain joins TRDV2 and TRDJ1; 13 nucleotides agree with TRDD3. The V and J ends lost 3 bases and 3 bases, in that order; junction bases with no gene match: 12. This CDR3 contains 18 residues. Germline CDR1 reads GEAIGNYY; CDR2 reads EKD. In DNA form, the CDR3 reads TGTGCCTGTGACCTACTACTGGGGGATACGCAGTCAGCCGATAAACTCATCTTT. It translates to CACDLLLGDTQSADKLIF.

In this sample, this clone is medium-sized. The V and J genes are TRDV2 and TRDJ1; TRDD3 matches at 13 bases. CDR1 and CDR2 from the germline V gene are GEAIGNYY and EKD. After removal of 2 bases from V and 5 bases from J, the junction contained 4 bases not matched to a gene. There are 15 residues in the CDR3. The DNA of the CDR3 is TGTGCCTGTGACATACTGGGGGATACGCTAGATAAACTCATCTTT. Its protein product is CACDILGDTLDKLIF.

About this clone itself: With a much larger clone just one base away, this may be a read error. This chain links TRDV2 with TRDJ1; tentatively, D is TRDD2 (5 bases). The CDR3 is 17 amino acids. The germline V gene has CDR1 GEAIGNYY and CDR2 EKD. V was shortened by 3 bases and J by 3 bases, with 22 bases between the two germline ends. The CDR3 sequence: CACDATFTRRIPDKLIF. The CDR3 DNA reads as TGTGCCTGTGACGCAACCTTCACTAGGAGAATACCCGATAAACTCATCTTT.

Within the sample, this clone is medium-sized (0.01 to 0.1%). V is TRDV2 and J is TRDJ1, with 10 nucleotides matching TRDD3. The junction had 17 bases not matched to a gene; V was cut back by 3 bases and J by 2 bases. Germline CDR1 is GEAIGNYY and CDR2 is EKD. This CDR3 comprises 19 residues. The CDR3 loop is CACDPLLGDPGGETDKLIF. CDR3 nucleotide sequence: TGTGCCTGTGACCCTTTACTGGGGGATCCTGGAGGGGAAACCGATAAACTCATCTTT.

This clone was seen a few times. Since a far larger clone is one base different, this is likely a read error. This rearrangement joins TRDV2 to TRDJ1, with TRDD3 identical over 8 bases. There are 20 residues in the CDR3. Germline values: CDR1 GEAIGNYY, CDR2 EKD. V lost 3 bases and J lost 0; bases outside the gene matches: 20. DNA for the CDR3: TGTGCCTGTGACGCCGTCGGGGTGACTGGGGGTCTTTTAGACACCGATAAACTCATCTTT. Residues: CACDAVGVTGGLLDTDKLIF.

Judged by abundance, this clone is medium-sized. The rearrangement links TRDV3 to TRDJ1; 11 nucleotides match TRDD3. Germline V lookup: CDR1 TVYSNPD, CDR2 GDNSRS (reference sequence). The CDR3 loop spans 18 amino acids. V was clipped by 1 base and J by 1 base; unmatched bases: 14. The CDR3 DNA reads as TGTGCCTTTACCTTCTTCTACTGGGGGATAGATTCCACCGATAAACTCATCTTT. This encodes CAFTFFYWGIDSTDKLIF.

Comments on this clone: A much more abundant neighbour one base away suggests this may be a read error. V and J are TRDV2 and TRDJ1; 13 nucleotides agree with TRDD3. Looked up from germline, CDR1 is GEAIGNYY and CDR2 is EKD. This CDR3 contains 21 residues. This CDR3 reads CACDTLATDWGIRFNTYKLIF. CDR3 nucleotides: TGTGCCTGTGACACCCTGGCCACCGACTGGGGGATACGCTTTAACACCTATAAACTCATCTTT.

This clone was observed a single time. With a far larger clone one base away, a read error is the likely cause. This chain uses TRDV2 with TRDJ1; 11 nucleotides line up with TRDD3. J lost 0 bases, V lost 6 bases, and 26 bases had no gene match. Per the germline V gene, CDR1 is GEAIGNYY and CDR2 is EKD. The CDR3 sequence is 22 residues long. The CDR3 here is CACYRLPDKMGDTVQYTDKLIF. As DNA, the CDR3 is TGTGCCTGTTACAGGCTTCCCGATAAGATGGGGGATACGGTTCAGTACACCGATAAACTCATCTTT.

In this sample, this clone is medium-sized. The chain joins TRDV2 to TRDJ1; 9 bases agree with TRDD3. Trimming at V came to 0 bases and at J to 0 bases, leaving 28 bases not matched to a gene. Germline CDR1 reads GEAIGNYY; CDR2 reads EKD. This CDR3 comprises 24 residues. The CDR3 loop is CACDTLKSNGGSGGSFLDTDKLIF. The CDR3 coding sequence is TGTGCCTGTGACACCTTGAAGAGTAATGGCGGGTCTGGGGGATCTTTTTTGGACACCGATAAACTCATCTTT.

Judged by abundance, this clone is medium-sized. The chain's CDR3 is CACDVLGDDTDKLIF. The CDR3 DNA follows: TGTGCCTGTGACGTACTGGGGGATGACACCGATAAACTCATCTTT. The chain links TRDV2 to TRDJ1, with 10 nucleotides matching TRDD3. After removal of 3 bases from V and 0 bases from J, the junction contained 3 bases not matched to a gene. The CDR3 contains 15 residues. From germline, CDR1 is GEAIGNYY and CDR2 EKD.

By sample fraction, this clone is medium-sized. The chain joins TRDV2 to TRDJ3; 9 nucleotides line up with TRDD3. The V gene's germline CDR1 is GEAIGNYY and CDR2 EKD. This CDR3 spans 19 amino acids. The V gene end was trimmed by 1 base and the J gene end by 0 bases; junction bases not matched to a gene: 6. In DNA, the CDR3 is TGTGCCTGTGACACGCTGGGGGATCAGGGCTCCTGGGACACCCGACAGATGTTTTTC. Residues: CACDTLGDQGSWDTRQMFF.

Comments on this clone: Since a much larger clone is just one base distant, this may be a read error. In the same sample, other DNA sequences code for this CDR3. The rearrangement uses TRDV2 and TRDJ3, with 9 bases identical to TRDD3. The CDR3 consists of 21 residues. Germline V lookup: CDR1 GEAIGNYY, CDR2 EKD. For the CDR3, the DNA is TGTGCCTGTGACCCGATGCTACTGGGGGAGCCTAGCTCCTGGGACACCCGCCAGATGTTTTTC. This gives the protein CACDPMLLGEPSSWDTRQMFF.

Comments on this clone: A much bigger clone sits one base away, suggesting this may be a read error. The sample carries other DNA sequences with the same CDR3. This chain connects TRDV2 to TRDJ1, with 12 bases aligning to TRDD3. The CDR3 has 22 residues. Germline V lookup: CDR1 GEAIGNYY, CDR2 EKD. The CDR3 region is CACDTVFALGDTTRKYTDKLIF. For the CDR3, the DNA is TGTGCCTGTGACACCGTATTTGCACTGGGGGATACAACACGAAAGTACACAGATAAACTCATCTTT.

In its sample, this clone is medium-sized. Other DNA variants within this sample encode the same CDR3. The rearrangement links TRDV2 to TRDJ1, with 11 bases matching TRDD3. The CDR3 consists of 17 residues. Trimming took 3 bases from V and 2 from J; bases not matched to a gene: 10. Germline CDR1 and CDR2: GEAIGNYY and EKD. The CDR3 nucleotides read TGTGCCTGTGACGCTATCGTACTGGGGGATATTACCGATAAACTCATCTTT. Its protein product is CACDAIVLGDITDKLIF.

Comments on this clone: This likely stems from a read error, as it lies one base from a far larger clone. The chain recombines TRDV2 with TRDJ3; TRDD3 is a possible D gene (5 bases). V was trimmed by 1 base and J by 8 bases, leaving 20 bases between them. The CDR3 extends over 18 amino acids. The germline gives CDR1 GEAIGNYY, CDR2 EKD. CDR3 residues: CACDTIGVTDPNTRQMFF. The DNA of the CDR3 is TGTGCCTGTGACACAATTGGGGTGACGGACCCCAACACCCGACAGATGTTTTTC.

Of note for this clone: The mismatch at residue 4 between this DNA's translation and the TCRdb protein of a much larger clone likely reflects a read error; the protein shown is translated from the DNA. V gene TRDV2 combines with J gene TRDJ1, with 11 nucleotides matching TRDD3. Germline V gene lookup returns CDR1 GEAIGNYY and CDR2 EKD. V shed 5 bases and J 1 base; nucleotides not matched to a gene: 11. This CDR3 region has 17 residues. CDR3 loop: CACAKLGDTGPTDKLIF. The CDR3 DNA follows: TGTGCCTGTGCCAAGCTGGGGGATACAGGGCCCACCGATAAACTCATCTTT.

In this sample, this clone turned up a few times. J is TRDJ1 and V is TRDV2, with 13 bases lining up with TRDD3. Germline V gives CDR1 GEAIGNYY, CDR2 EKD. V lost 0 bases and J lost 3; bases outside the gene matches: 9. The CDR3 is 18 amino acids. The CDR3 coding sequence is TGTGCCTGTGACACCCTACTGGGGGATACGCTGAACGCCGATAAACTCATCTTT. Translated, it gives CACDTLLGDTLNADKLIF.

By share of the sample, this clone is medium-sized. The gene calls are TRDV2 and TRDJ1, with 7 bases lining up with TRDD3. This CDR3 region has 15 residues. The J segment lost 3 bases and the V segment lost 1 base, leaving 7 bases of the junction unmatched. In germline, CDR1 is GEAIGNYY, CDR2 EKD. In DNA, the CDR3 is TGTGCCTGTGACACTTTGGGGATAGGGTCCGATAAACTCATCTTT. It encodes CACDTLGIGSDKLIF.

By its share, this clone is medium-sized. The chain couples TRDV2 to TRDJ1; 9 nucleotides agree with TRDD3. The V and J ends lost 0 bases and 2 bases, in that order; junction bases with no gene match: 15. Germline lookup yields CDR1 GEAIGNYY and CDR2 EKD. This CDR3 spans 19 amino acids. CDR3 DNA sequence: TGTGCCTGTGACACCCTCGCGCAGATGCTGGGGGATGGAACCGATAAACTCATCTTT. Its protein is CACDTLAQMLGDGTDKLIF.

The chain joins TRDV2 to TRDJ1; 10 bases fit TRDD3. The trim removed 6 bases at V and 5 bases at J, leaving 11 bases unmatched. CDR3 size: 15 residues. CDR1 and CDR2 from the germline V gene are GEAIGNYY and EKD. This chain's CDR3 is CACSGLGDPVDKLIF. The CDR3, as DNA: TGTGCCTGTTCGGGACTGGGGGATCCCGTGGATAAACTCATCTTT.

By sample fraction, this clone is large. The sample has other DNA sequences that encode this CDR3 too. This chain uses TRDV2 with TRDJ1; 7 bases match TRDD3. This CDR3 has 19 residues. The J segment lost 2 bases and the V segment lost 3 bases, leaving 20 bases of the junction unmatched. Germline CDR1 reads GEAIGNYY; CDR2 reads EKD. Here the CDR3 DNA reads TGTGCCTGTGACGATGTCGGGACTGGGGACGAGCGTCGGACCGATAAACTCATCTTT. The encoded protein is CACDDVGTGDERRTDKLIF.

This clone showed up just once. Only one base separates this from a far larger clonotype, so it likely reflects a read error. Other nucleotide sequences in the sample specify the same CDR3. V is TRDV1 and J is TRDJ4; maybe TRDD3 (5 bases). Germline-derived CDR1 and CDR2 are TSWWSYY and QGS. This CDR3 is 21 amino acids long. DNA for the CDR3: TGTGCTCTTGGGGCCCGGCACTACCTAGCTCAGAGGGGGCCCCACCCCAGACCCCTTATCTTT. It is translated as CALGARHYLAQRGPHPRPLIF.